The clone carrying this T cell receptor (beta chain) came up a few times. Its matching antigen is unknown. This clone may be a read error of a much larger clone one base away. This record comes from a study of T cells in Graves' hyperthyroidism and ophthalmopathy. Across the study: Peripheral blood specimens were obtained at initial diagnosis, prior to any treatment.

From RNA transcripts, TCR beta CDR3 regions were amplified. TCR CDR3 regions were first amplified by RT-PCR with HTBI primers. TCRdb re-called the multiplex PCR reads through MiXCR, storing one row per CDR3 protein. The data contain about 400,000 distinct CDR3 sequences, around an eighth of them singletons. Germline CDR1 reads ENHRY; CDR2 reads SYGVKD. Unmatched junction bases numbered 3, after V lost 8 bases and J lost 3 bases. The CDR3 loop spans 12 amino acids. Fresh peripheral blood, less than 11 ml of it, supplied the PBMCs. The study's findings and limits: Most thyroid clonotypes expanded above 0.001 appeared in blood too.

Sample: blood. The genes are TRBV10-3 and TRBJ2-7; 8 nucleotides match TRBD1. The receptor's source is a man between 45 and 60 years old with Graves' ophthalmopathy. The CDR3 sequence: CAIGQGNYEQYF. The CDR3 DNA reads as TGTGCCATCGGACAGGGTAACTACGAGCAGTACTTC.